The subject of this entry is one TCR beta chain. Its antigen is still unknown. The CDR3 has 14 residues. The ends were cut back, 1 base at V and 10 bases at J, with 16 bases in the middle. CDR1 and CDR2 (germline): SEHNR, FQNEAQ (reference sequence). These data originate in a study of CD8+CD57+ T cells in acquired aplastic anemia. The TCR beta profiling, which covered VDJ combination and CDR3 sequence, was carried out using genomic DNA as the template. TCRdb re-called the reads through MiXCR, storing one row per CDR3 protein. The data contain roughly 250,000 distinct CDR3 sequences, about 80% of them singletons. Patients chosen for sequencing had CD8+CD57+ cells that had expanded, as shown by flow cytometry. The cohort consisted entirely of patients having severe acquired aplastic anemia. Among the patients, none had received any therapy at the time of blood sampling. Study-wide findings and caveats: With respect to CD8+ Simpson's diversity, patients and controls did not differ significantly.

This chain uses TRBV7-9 with TRBJ2-5; a weak D match, TRBD2 (5 bases). The TCR sequence derives from a human donor with aplastic anemia. Sequencing was performed on sorted CD4+, CD8+, or CD8+CD57+ T cells (not recorded which) from PBMCs. The CDR3: CASSLVPGETHQYF. CDR3 in DNA: TGTGCCAGCAGCTTAGTACCCGGGGAGACCCACCAGTACTTC. The full variable domain, with the rest looked up from reference TRBV7-9 and TRBJ2-5, is DTGVSQNPRHKITKRGQNVTFRCDPISEHNRLYWYRQTLGQGPEFLTYFQNEAQLEKSRLLSDRFSAERPKGSFSTLEIQRTEQGDSAMYLCASSLVPGETHQYFGPGTRLLVL.